The 28 T cell receptor beta chains below were found in one sample sequenced in a study of shared clonotypes between healthy human individuals. The repertoire was sequenced with immunoSEQ multiplex PCR; TCRdb's copy has only in-frame clones and lacks some. Here the sample spans approximately 110,000 clones, approximately 65% being singletons. Sequencing was done on a sample of memory CD8+ T cells sorted from blood. Subset in this sample: CD45RO+ cells pooled with CCR7-negative TemRA cells. All receptors derive from a woman between 25 and 40 years old in good health.

This rearrangement joins TRBV27 to TRBJ2-1; TRBD2 aligns across 9 bases. Germline V gene sequence: CDR1 MNHEY, CDR2 SMNVEV (reference sequence). The CDR3 consists of 13 residues. V shed 5 bases, J shed 12 bases, and the junction held 8 bases outside the gene matches. The CDR3 region is CASSLGLALMQFF. DNA for the CDR3: TGTGCCAGCAGTCTGGGACTAGCCCTGATGCAGTTCTTC.

The genes are TRBV6-4 and TRBJ2-2; a possible D gene is TRBD2 (6 bases). This CDR3 has 14 residues. The V gene's germline CDR1 is MRHNA and CDR2 SNTAGT. V gave up 5 bases and J gave up 4 bases, with 11 bases separating them. The CDR3 sequence: CASSKDGSTGELFF. The CDR3 bases are TGTGCCAGCAGTAAGGACGGGAGCACCGGGGAGCTGTTTTTT.

The rearrangement links TRBV25-1 to TRBJ2-3; D unclear. CDR1 is MGHDK, CDR2 SYGVNS, per germline. Trimming stripped 7 bases from V and 3 bases from J, with 11 bases between. This CDR3 is built from 13 residues. As DNA, the CDR3 is TGTGCCAGCACCCAGGCCCAAACAGATACGCAGTATTTT. This sequence encodes CASTQAQTDTQYF.

This chain connects TRBV9 to TRBJ2-1, with a tentative D call TRBD2 (5 bases). The CDR3 sequence is 13 residues long. Trimming pared 0 bases from V and 7 bases from J, leaving 8 bases between. CDR1 and CDR2 from the germline V gene are SGDLS and YYNGEE. The CDR3 region has the DNA TGTGCCAGCAGCGTAGCTACGGGGAATGAGCAGTTCTTC. Its protein is CASSVATGNEQFF.

This clone was observed many times. The DNA for the CDR3 is TGTGCCAGCAGTCCAAGTGGGGACACAGATACGCAGTATTTT. This sequence encodes CASSPSGDTDTQYF. V gene TRBV6-4 combines with J gene TRBJ2-3; D gene unclear. The CDR3 runs to 14 residues. The germline gives CDR1 MRHNA, CDR2 SNTAGT. Trimming left V 5 bases short and J 2 bases short, with 11 bases between.

J is TRBJ2-7 and V is TRBV27; 7 bases align to TRBD1. The J segment lost 3 bases and the V segment lost 5 bases, leaving 4 bases of the junction unmatched. This CDR3 region has 13 residues. Per the germline V gene, CDR1 is MNHEY and CDR2 is SMNVEV (reference sequence). For the CDR3, the DNA is TGTGCCAGCAGTATTTCAGGGGGCTACGAGCAGTACTTC. Protein product: CASSISGGYEQYF.

V is TRBV28 and J is TRBJ1-2; D gene ambiguous. V was trimmed by 2 bases and J by 3 bases, leaving 10 bases between them. CDR3 length: 14 residues. Germline V CDR1 and CDR2: MDHEN, SYDVKM. The CDR3 nucleotides are TGTGCCAGCAGTTTAATGCCCAGGTACTATGGCTACACCTTC. Protein: CASSLMPRYYGYTF.

The rearrangement joins TRBV19 to TRBJ1-4; D is unclear. With 3 bases removed from V and 0 bases from J, the gap between germline ends came to 14 bases. The CDR3 runs to 17 residues. The germline CDR1 and CDR2 sequences are LNHDA and SQIVND (reference sequence). CDR3: CASSIAAAAATNEKLFF. The CDR3, as DNA: TGTGCCAGTAGTATCGCAGCGGCAGCAGCAACTAATGAAAAACTGTTTTTT.

J is TRBJ2-3 and V is TRBV28; D ambiguous. V gave up 2 bases and J gave up 9 bases, with 9 bases separating them. The length of the CDR3 is 12 residues. Germline lookup yields CDR1 MDHEN and CDR2 SYDVKM. In nucleotides, the CDR3 is TGTGCCAGCAGTTTAGCGCACCAGACGCAGTATTTT. This sequence encodes CASSLAHQTQYF.

This clone came up a few times. Written as DNA, the CDR3 is TGTGCCAGCAGCTTGTATCAGGGGCCAAGTCAGCCCCAGCATTTT. Translating it yields CASSLYQGPSQPQHF. The chain uses TRBV7-6 and TRBJ1-5, with D possibly matching TRBD1 (6 bases). Germline loops: CDR1 SGHVS, CDR2 FNYEAQ. This CDR3 spans 15 amino acids. Trimming pared 3 bases from V and 6 bases from J, leaving 15 bases between.

The genes are TRBV5-1 and TRBJ1-1; a possible D gene is TRBD1 (6 bases). The CDR3 runs to 17 residues. V dropped 0 bases and J dropped 4 bases, with 19 bases sitting between them. The germline gives CDR1 SGHRS, CDR2 YFSETQ. CDR3 DNA sequence: TGCGCCAGCAGCTTGGCGGGACACTTATGGGGTAGCACTGAAGCTTTCTTT. Translating it yields CASSLAGHLWGSTEAFF.

This clone was recorded a few times. The V call is TRBV11-2, the J call TRBJ2-7; D is ambiguous. The V and J ends lost 3 bases and 4 bases respectively, with 1 base between them. CDR1 and CDR2 (germline): SGHAT, FQNNGV. CDR3 length: 10 residues. CDR3 bases: TGTGCCAGCAGCTTGTACGAGCAGTACTTC. Residues: CASSLYEQYF. The full variable domain, rest sourced from reference TRBV11-2 and TRBJ2-7, is EAGVAQSPRYKIIEKRQSVAFWCNPISGHATLYWYQQILGQGPKLLIQFQNNGVVDDSQLPKDRFSAERLKGVDSTLKIQPAKLEDSAVYLCASSLYEQYFGPGTRLTVT.

Of note for this clone: A far larger clone is just one base off, so this is likely a read error. The chain employs TRBV27 and TRBJ2-2, with 8 bases matching TRBD1. Trimming cost V 3 bases and J 1 base; bases outside gene matches: 1. The CDR3 is 15 residues long. Germline CDR1 reads MNHEY; CDR2 reads SMNVEV (reference sequence). The CDR3 nucleotides read TGTGCCAGCAGTTTCGGGACAGGGAACACCGGGGAGCTGTTTTTT. This translates into CASSFGTGNTGELFF.

The chain couples TRBV28 to TRBJ2-1; D perhaps matches TRBD2 (5 bases). Germline lookup yields CDR1 MDHEN and CDR2 SYDVKM. With 7 bases removed from V and 7 bases from J, the gap between germline ends came to 11 bases. The CDR3 contains 12 residues. CDR3 in amino acids: CASISAGNEQFF. The CDR3 DNA follows: TGTGCCAGCATTTCGGCGGGTAATGAGCAGTTCTTC.

This clone was detected once. The V call is TRBV27, the J call TRBJ2-4; no definite D call. The CDR3 loop spans 12 amino acids. V was clipped by 5 bases and J by 2 bases, with 4 bases between them. The V gene's germline CDR1 is MNHEY and CDR2 SMNVEV (reference sequence). The CDR3: CASSPSKNIQYF. CDR3 coding DNA: TGTGCCAGCAGTCCCTCCAAAAACATTCAGTACTTC.

This chain uses TRBV25-1 with TRBJ2-7; 12 positions match TRBD2. The CDR3 has 18 amino acids. V shed 3 bases, J shed 3 bases, and the junction held 12 bases outside the gene matches. Germline-derived CDR1 and CDR2 are MGHDK and SYGVNS. CDR3 nucleotides: TGTGCCAGCAGTGACCCTAGGACTAGCGGGACGGGCCTCTACGAGCAGTACTTC. It is translated as CASSDPRTSGTGLYEQYF.

This clone appeared once. The chain employs TRBV7-9 and TRBJ1-2, with D hard to call. This CDR3 region has 16 residues. Germline V gene sequence: CDR1 SEHNR, CDR2 FQNEAQ (reference sequence). With 2 bases removed from V and 0 bases from J, the gap between germline ends came to 13 bases. The CDR3 nucleotides read TGTGCCAGCAGCTTATCCCGGACCAGCTCTAACTATGGCTACACCTTC. Amino acid sequence: CASSLSRTSSNYGYTF.

Of note for this clone: Distinct nucleotide sequences in the sample also encode this CDR3. J is TRBJ1-2 and V is TRBV11-2; 7 bases match TRBD1. V lost 3 bases and J lost 3; bases outside the gene matches: 4. Germline-derived CDR1 and CDR2 are SGHAT and FQNNGV. The CDR3 spans 14 residues. Here the CDR3 DNA reads TGTGCCAGCAGCTTGAGCCAGGGGGACTATGGCTACACCTTC. Protein sequence: CASSLSQGDYGYTF.

V and J are TRBV11-2 and TRBJ2-1, with 8 bases aligning to TRBD2. V dropped 4 bases and J dropped 6; count of bases not matched to a gene: 14. The germline CDR1 and CDR2 sequences are SGHAT and FQNNGV. The CDR3 has 17 residues. The CDR3 DNA sequence: TGTGCCAGCAGCTGGGTGTCGGGACTAGAAGGCTCCAATGAGCAGTTCTTC. Protein: CASSWVSGLEGSNEQFF.

This clone has only a few counts. The DNA of the CDR3 is TGCAGCGTTAGAAACTACAATGAGCAGTTCTTC. Its translation is CSVRNYNEQFF. The chain carries TRBV29-1 and TRBJ2-1; D is uncertain. Germline loops: CDR1 SQVTM, CDR2 ANQGSEA. V was clipped by 5 bases and J by 3 bases, with 5 bases between them. This CDR3 region has 11 residues.

In this sample, this clone turned up once. The V gene is TRBV5-1, the J gene TRBJ2-1; D is undetermined. This CDR3 is 15 amino acids long. Germline CDR1 SGHRS, CDR2 YFSETQ. Trimming shortened V by 4 bases and J by 4 bases, and 15 bases separated the two germline ends. Written as DNA, the CDR3 is TGCGCCAGCAGCCCCTGGAACCCGGATTACAATGAGCAGTTCTTC. This codes for CASSPWNPDYNEQFF.

About this clone: A far larger clone differs by one base, so this is likely a read error. The J gene is TRBJ2-5, the V gene TRBV6-1, with 14 positions matching TRBD2. V dropped 10 bases and J dropped 7; count of bases not matched to a gene: 8. The CDR3 runs 14 residues. Looked up from germline, CDR1 is MNHNS and CDR2 is SASEGT. This CDR3 reads CATGTSGSGGTQYF. The CDR3 DNA reads as TGTGCCACAGGGACTAGCGGGAGTGGGGGGACCCAGTACTTC.

This clone was seen a handful of times. This chain connects TRBV4-2 to TRBJ1-5; TRBD1 agrees at 9 bases. The ends lost 0 bases at V and 12 bases at J; junction bases unmatched: 6. This CDR3 has 14 amino acids. Germline V CDR1 and CDR2: LGHNA, YNFKEQ. CDR3 sequence: CASSQETGGLVQHF. The CDR3 region has the DNA TGTGCCAGCAGCCAAGAGACAGGGGGTTTGGTCCAGCATTTT.

The chain links TRBV14 to TRBJ2-7; 11 nucleotides align to TRBD2. Germline V CDR1 and CDR2: SGHDN, FVKESK. The V and J ends lost 1 base and 6 bases, in that order; junction bases with no gene match: 20. CDR3 length: 20 residues. As DNA, the CDR3 is TGTGCCAGCAGCCAAGCTATAACTAGCGGGAGACAAGTCCTACGCGCCGAGCAGTACTTC. Encoded protein: CASSQAITSGRQVLRAEQYF.

This chain connects TRBV28 to TRBJ1-3, with D unclear. Germline loops: CDR1 MDHEN, CDR2 SYDVKM. Trimming cost V 3 bases and J 2 bases, with 5 bases left between them. The CDR3 is made up of 13 amino acids. The CDR3 region has the DNA TGTGCCAGCAGTTTGAACACTGGAAACACCATATATTTT. Protein sequence: CASSLNTGNTIYF.

This clone appeared a few times. The chain is built from TRBV25-1 and TRBJ1-1; D may be TRBD1 (5 bases). CDR1 is MGHDK and CDR2 is SYGVNS in the germline V gene. This CDR3 has 16 amino acids. Trimming pared 0 bases from V and 3 bases from J, leaving 14 bases between. This CDR3 reads CASSEYMSGTHTEAFF. The CDR3 DNA sequence: TGTGCCAGCAGTGAATATATGTCGGGGACTCACACTGAAGCTTTCTTT.

The V call is TRBV6-6, the J call TRBJ2-5, with unresolved D. Germline-derived CDR1 and CDR2 are MNHNY and SVGAGI (reference sequence). V was shortened by 5 bases and J by 1 base, with 8 bases between the two germline ends. The CDR3 consists of 13 residues. The CDR3 sequence is CASSTDFQETQYF. Written as DNA, the CDR3 is TGTGCCAGCAGTACGGATTTCCAAGAGACCCAGTACTTC.

This clone showed up just a few times. The gene calls are TRBV6-1 and TRBJ2-2, with unresolved D. This CDR3 region has 13 residues. V was shortened by 6 bases and J by 3 bases, with 8 bases between the two germline ends. Germline V gene data show CDR1 as MNHNS and CDR2 as SASEGT. CDR3 protein: CASREFDTGELFF. For the CDR3, the DNA is TGTGCCAGCAGGGAGTTCGACACCGGGGAGCTGTTTTTT.